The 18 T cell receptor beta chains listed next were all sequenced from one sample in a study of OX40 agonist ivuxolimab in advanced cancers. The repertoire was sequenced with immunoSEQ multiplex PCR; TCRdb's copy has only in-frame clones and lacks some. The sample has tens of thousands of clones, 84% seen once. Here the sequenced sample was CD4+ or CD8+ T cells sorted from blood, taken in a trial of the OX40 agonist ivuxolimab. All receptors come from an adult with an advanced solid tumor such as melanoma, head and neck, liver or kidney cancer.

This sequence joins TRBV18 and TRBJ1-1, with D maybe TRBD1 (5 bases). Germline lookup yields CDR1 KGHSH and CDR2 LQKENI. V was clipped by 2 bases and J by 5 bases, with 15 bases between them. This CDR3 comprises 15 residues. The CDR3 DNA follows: TGTGCCAGCTCACCATCTCCAGGGCCCGAGACTGAAGCTTTCTTT. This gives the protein CASSPSPGPETEAFF.

The CDR3 DNA sequence: TGTGCCAGCAGCTTAGAAGACAGGGTAGGGTATGGCTACACCTTC. This codes for CASSLEDRVGYGYTF. This rearrangement joins TRBV7-9 to TRBJ1-2; 7 bases line up with TRBD1. The CDR3 is 15 residues long. Germline CDR1 reads SEHNR; CDR2 reads FQNEAQ (reference sequence). V shed 1 base and J 5 bases; nucleotides not matched to a gene: 7.

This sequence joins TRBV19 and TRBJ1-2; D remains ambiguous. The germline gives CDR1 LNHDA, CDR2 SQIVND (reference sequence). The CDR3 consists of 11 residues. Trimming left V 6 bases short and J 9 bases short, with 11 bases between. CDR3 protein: CASSPGPSYTF. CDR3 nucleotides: TGTGCCAGTAGCCCAGGACCTAGCTACACCTTC.

CDR3 in DNA: TGTGCCAGCAGCTTCAGGACAGCTAACTATGGCTACACCTTC. Translation: CASSFRTANYGYTF. The chain couples TRBV7-8 to TRBJ1-2, with D tentatively TRBD1 (6 bases). The germline gives CDR1 SGHVS, CDR2 FQNEAQ. This CDR3 region has 14 residues. Deletions cut 3 bases from V and 0 bases from J, with 8 bases between. Together with reference TRBV7-8 and TRBJ1-2, the CDR3 gives the full variable domain: GAGVSQSPRYKVAKRGQDVALRCDPISGHVSLFWYQQALGQGPEFLTYFQNEAQLDKSGLPSDRFFAERPEGSVSTLKIQRTQQEDSAVYLCASSFRTANYGYTFGSGTRLTVV.

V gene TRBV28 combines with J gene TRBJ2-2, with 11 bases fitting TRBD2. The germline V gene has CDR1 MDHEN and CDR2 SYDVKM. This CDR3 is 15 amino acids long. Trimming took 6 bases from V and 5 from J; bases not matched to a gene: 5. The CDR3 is CASSGLAGLTGELFF. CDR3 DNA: TGTGCCAGCAGCGGACTAGCGGGCCTAACCGGGGAGCTGTTTTTT.

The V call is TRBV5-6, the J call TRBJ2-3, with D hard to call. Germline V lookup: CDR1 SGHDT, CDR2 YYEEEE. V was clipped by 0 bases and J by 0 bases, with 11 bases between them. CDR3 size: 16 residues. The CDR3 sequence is CASSLAISSSTDTQYF. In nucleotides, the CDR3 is TGTGCCAGCAGCTTGGCGATCTCCTCTAGCACAGATACGCAGTATTTT.

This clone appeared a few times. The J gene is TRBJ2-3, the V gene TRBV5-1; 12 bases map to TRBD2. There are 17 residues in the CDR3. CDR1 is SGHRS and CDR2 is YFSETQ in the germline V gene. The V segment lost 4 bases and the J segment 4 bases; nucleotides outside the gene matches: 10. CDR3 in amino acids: CASSVRSSGRASDTQYF. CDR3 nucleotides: TGCGCCAGCAGCGTTAGGTCTAGCGGGAGGGCCTCAGATACGCAGTATTTT.

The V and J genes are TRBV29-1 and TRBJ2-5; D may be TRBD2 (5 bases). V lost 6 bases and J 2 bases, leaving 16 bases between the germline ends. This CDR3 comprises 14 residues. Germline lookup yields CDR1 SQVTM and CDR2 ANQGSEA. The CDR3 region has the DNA TGCAGCGTCAAGCCACTAGAATCTCAAGAGACCCAGTACTTC. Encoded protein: CSVKPLESQETQYF.

The CDR3 nucleotides read TGTGCCAGCAGTGAAGAACCAGGGGGACGATTTTACGAGCAGTACTTC. It translates to CASSEEPGGRFYEQYF. The chain has TRBV6-1 and TRBJ2-7; 7 nucleotides agree with TRBD1. V shed 1 base and J 4 bases; nucleotides not matched to a gene: 10. CDR1 and CDR2 from the germline V gene are MNHNS and SASEGT. The CDR3 is 16 amino acids.

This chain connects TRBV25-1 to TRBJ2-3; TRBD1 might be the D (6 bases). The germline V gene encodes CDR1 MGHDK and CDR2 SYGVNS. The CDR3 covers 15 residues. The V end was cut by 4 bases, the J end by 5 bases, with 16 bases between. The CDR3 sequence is CASSVGDTGGDTQYF. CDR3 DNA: TGTGCCAGCAGTGTAGGGGACACTGGGGGAGATACGCAGTATTTT.

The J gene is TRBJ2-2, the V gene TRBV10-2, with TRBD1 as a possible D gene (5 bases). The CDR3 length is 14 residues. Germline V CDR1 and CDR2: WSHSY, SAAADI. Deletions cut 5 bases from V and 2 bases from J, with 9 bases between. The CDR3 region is CASSRTPNTGELFF. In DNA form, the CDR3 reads TGCGCCAGCAGTCGGACACCCAACACCGGGGAGCTGTTTTTT.

This CDR3 is CASSYGAGGAYNEQFF. The CDR3 DNA sequence: TGTGCCAGCAGTTACGGGGCGGGAGGAGCCTACAATGAGCAGTTCTTC. This sequence joins TRBV6-5 and TRBJ2-1, with 8 bases that match TRBD2. Germline CDR1 reads MNHEY; CDR2 reads SVGAGI. The CDR3 is 16 amino acids. V trimming: 2 bases; J trimming: 2 bases; junction bases outside the gene matches: 5.

The CDR3 protein is CAQGGRDSQLNTEAFF. The CDR3, as DNA: TGTGCCCAGGGAGGTCGGGACAGCCAATTGAACACTGAAGCTTTCTTT. This rearrangement joins TRBV2 to TRBJ1-1; 7 bases line up with TRBD1. The germline V gene has CDR1 SNHLY and CDR2 FYNNEI. Trimming cost V 11 bases and J 0 bases; bases outside gene matches: 15. This CDR3 contains 16 residues.

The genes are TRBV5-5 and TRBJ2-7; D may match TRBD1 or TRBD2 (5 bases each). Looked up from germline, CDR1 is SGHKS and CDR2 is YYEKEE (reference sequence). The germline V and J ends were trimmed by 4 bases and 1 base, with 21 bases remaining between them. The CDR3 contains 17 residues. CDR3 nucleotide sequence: TGTGCCAGCAGCGCACGGGGCCCAGATGCGTCTTCCTACGAGCAGTACTTC. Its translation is CASSARGPDASSYEQYF.

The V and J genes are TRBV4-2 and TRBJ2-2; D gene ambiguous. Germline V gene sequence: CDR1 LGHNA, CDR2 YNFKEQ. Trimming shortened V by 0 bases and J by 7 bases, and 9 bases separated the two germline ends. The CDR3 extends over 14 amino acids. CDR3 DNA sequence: TGTGCCAGCAGCCAAGACGGTAGGAGCGGGGAGCTGTTTTTT. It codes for CASSQDGRSGELFF.

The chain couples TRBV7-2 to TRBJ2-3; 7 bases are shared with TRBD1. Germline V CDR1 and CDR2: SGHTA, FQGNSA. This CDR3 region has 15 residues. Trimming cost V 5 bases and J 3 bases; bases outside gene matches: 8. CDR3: CASSPNLDRTDTQYF. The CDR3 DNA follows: TGTGCCAGCAGCCCTAACTTGGACAGGACAGATACGCAGTATTTT.

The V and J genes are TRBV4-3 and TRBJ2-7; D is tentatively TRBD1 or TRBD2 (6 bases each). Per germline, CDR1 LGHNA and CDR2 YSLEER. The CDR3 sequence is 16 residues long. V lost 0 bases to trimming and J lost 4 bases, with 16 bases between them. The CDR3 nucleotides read TGCGCCAGCAGCCAAGAATGGGACTCGGGGGCATACGAGCAGTACTTC. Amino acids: CASSQEWDSGAYEQYF.

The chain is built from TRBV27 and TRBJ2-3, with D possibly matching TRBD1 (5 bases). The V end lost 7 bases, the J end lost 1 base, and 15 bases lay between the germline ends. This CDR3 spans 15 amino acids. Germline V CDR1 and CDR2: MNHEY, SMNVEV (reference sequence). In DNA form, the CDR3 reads TGTGCCAGCATAAGGAGTTTAGGGGGCACAGATACGCAGTATTTT. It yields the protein CASIRSLGGTDTQYF.